What follows describes a single T cell receptor beta chain. Data came from immunoSEQ multiplex PCR; TCRdb stores just in-frame clones and leaves some out. The repertoire includes under 50,000 clones, about 86% of them detected once, and under 5.5% sits in the top ten. The sample originates from a study of blood T cell repertoires in COVID-19. Study overall: Italy, Spain and the United States were the sources of the convalescent and acute COVID-19 samples. The cDNA or gDNA used as material had been derived from T cells, B-cell-depleted T cells, or PBMCs.

CDR3 length: 16 amino acids. V lost 5 bases and J lost 4; bases outside the gene matches: 7. Germline V CDR1 and CDR2: MGHRA, YSYEKL. The V gene is TRBV4-1, the J gene TRBJ1-5; 11 bases match TRBD1. The sequenced material came from peripheral blood. The sequence was obtained from a man aged 35-49 years with active COVID-19. CDR3 DNA sequence: TGCGCCAGCAGCGACCCGGACAGGGGGCCTAATCAGCCCCAGCATTTT. This codes for CASSDPDRGPNQPQHF.